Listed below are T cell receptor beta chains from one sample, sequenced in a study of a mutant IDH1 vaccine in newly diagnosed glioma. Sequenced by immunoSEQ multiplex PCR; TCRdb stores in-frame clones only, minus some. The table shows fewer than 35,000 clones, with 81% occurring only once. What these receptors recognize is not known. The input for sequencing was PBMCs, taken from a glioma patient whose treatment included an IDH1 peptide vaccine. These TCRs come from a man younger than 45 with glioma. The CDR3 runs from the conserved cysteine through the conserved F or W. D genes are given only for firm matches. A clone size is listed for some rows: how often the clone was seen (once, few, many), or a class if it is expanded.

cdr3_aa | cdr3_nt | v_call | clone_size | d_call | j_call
CASSLAGALYEQYF | TGTGCCAGCTCACTGGCGGGAGCTCTCTACGAGCAGTACTTC | TRBV18 | NA | TRBD2 | TRBJ2-7
CASSRGTVTYNEQFF | TGTGCCAGCAGCAGAGGGACGGTCACCTACAATGAGCAGTTCTTC | TRBV2 | NA | NA | TRBJ2-1
CASSSSPLAGELHEQFF | TGTGCCAGCAGCTCAAGCCCTCTAGCGGGAGAGCTACATGAGCAGTTCTTC | TRBV5-4 | NA | TRBD2 | TRBJ2-1
CASSPVGRETDTQYF | TGTGCCAGCAGCCCGGTAGGAAGGGAAACAGATACGCAGTATTTT | TRBV5-5 | NA | NA | TRBJ2-3
CASSLMDQARNQPQHF | TGTGCCAGCAGCCTCATGGACCAGGCCCGCAATCAGCCCCAGCATTTT | TRBV4-2 | NA | NA | TRBJ1-5
CASSQVGPYEQYF | TGTGCCAGCAGCCAAGTAGGACCGTACGAGCAGTACTTC | TRBV4-2 | NA | NA | TRBJ2-7
CATSRSGSSYEQYF | TGTGCCACCAGCAGGTCAGGGAGCTCCTACGAGCAGTACTTC | TRBV15 | NA | NA | TRBJ2-7
CASSEALPGQGYEQYF | TGTGCCAGCAGTGAAGCGCTTCCGGGACAGGGCTACGAGCAGTACTTC | TRBV6-1 | NA | TRBD1 | TRBJ2-7
CASLGQGDVRGTYEQYF | TGCGCCAGCCTGGGACAGGGGGACGTCAGGGGCACCTACGAGCAGTACTTC | TRBV10-2 | NA | TRBD1 | TRBJ2-7
CASSIGLDRSEQYF | TGTGCCAGTAGTATAGGCCTCGACAGAAGCGAGCAGTACTTC | TRBV19 | NA | NA | TRBJ2-7
CASTPAQLAGYGEQYF | TGTGCCAGCACCCCGGCGCAGCTAGCGGGATATGGCGAGCAGTACTTC | TRBV21-1 | NA | NA | TRBJ2-7
CASSFGTANTEAFF | TGTGCCAGCAGTTTCGGGACGGCTAACACTGAAGCTTTCTTT | TRBV6-5 | NA | NA | TRBJ1-1
CSVEDRRQGLLREYF | TGCAGCGTTGAAGATAGGAGACAGGGACTCCTCCGGGAGTACTTC | TRBV29-1 | NA | NA | TRBJ2-7
CASSLSAGQSYEQYF | TGTGCCAGCAGTTTATCCGCGGGACAGTCCTACGAGCAGTACTTC | TRBV27 | NA | NA | TRBJ2-7
CASSLRGLDGYTF | TGTGCCAGCAGCTTGCGGGGGCTCGATGGCTACACCTTC | TRBV7-9 | NA | NA | TRBJ1-2
CARPLHTDADQPQHF | TGCGCCAGACCCCTTCACACGGACGCCGATCAGCCCCAGCATTTT | TRBV10-1 | few | NA | TRBJ1-5
CASSDGTGYEQYF | TGTGCCAGCAGTGATGGGACTGGGTACGAGCAGTACTTC | TRBV2 | NA | NA | TRBJ2-7
CASGTSGNYEQYF | TGTGCCTCCGGGACTAGCGGAAACTACGAGCAGTACTTC | TRBV30 | NA | TRBD2 | TRBJ2-7
CASSDVGAGARPQHF | TGTGCCAGCAGCGACGTCGGGGCAGGGGCACGGCCCCAGCATTTT | TRBV7-2 | NA | NA | TRBJ1-5
CSVQTGAYGYTF | TGCAGCGTGCAGACAGGGGCCTATGGCTACACCTTC | TRBV29-1 | NA | TRBD1 | TRBJ1-2
CASSLARGRQPQHF | TGTGCCAGCAGCTTGGCTCGGGGGCGTCAGCCCCAGCATTTT | TRBV6-5 | NA | NA | TRBJ1-5
CASSPYRGPNEKLFF | TGTGCCAGTAGTCCATACAGGGGCCCTAATGAAAAACTGTTTTTT | TRBV19 | NA | TRBD1 | TRBJ1-4
CASSEQGEVTGELFF | TGTGCCAGCAGCGAACAGGGGGAGGTCACCGGGGAGCTGTTTTTT | TRBV2 | NA | TRBD1 | TRBJ2-2
CASSEFRAYEQYF | TGTGCCAGCAGTGAATTTCGAGCCTACGAGCAGTACTTC | TRBV6-1 | NA | NA | TRBJ2-7
CASSLGSYEQYF | TGTGCCAGCAGCTTAGGGTCCTACGAGCAGTACTTC | TRBV7-6 | NA | NA | TRBJ2-7
CASSPRPLQETQYF | TGTGCCAGCAGCCCACGGCCACTCCAAGAGACCCAGTACTTC | TRBV27 | NA | NA | TRBJ2-5
CASSIGGGYEQYF | TGTGCCAGTAGTATAGGGGGGGGCTACGAGCAGTACTTC | TRBV19 | once | TRBD2 | TRBJ2-7
CASLGGGQFTDTQYF | TGTGCCAGCCTGGGGGGCGGGCAATTCACAGATACGCAGTATTTT | TRBV7-9 | NA | NA | TRBJ2-3
CASSFRGPGELFF | TGCGCCAGCAGCTTTAGGGGGCCCGGGGAGCTGTTTTTT | TRBV5-1 | NA | TRBD1 | TRBJ2-2
CAISVTGNTEAFF | TGTGCCATCAGTGTGACGGGGAACACTGAAGCTTTCTTT | TRBV10-3 | NA | NA | TRBJ1-1
CASSGGLAGALGQFF | TGTGCCAGCAGCGGAGGACTAGCGGGGGCTCTGGGGCAGTTCTTC | TRBV5-4 | NA | TRBD2 | TRBJ2-1
CASSLVDRETEAFF | TGCGCCAGCAGCTTGGTAGACAGGGAGACTGAAGCTTTCTTT | TRBV5-1 | NA | TRBD1 | TRBJ1-1
CASSPFPYSNQPQHF | TGTGCCAGCAGTCCATTCCCATATAGCAATCAGCCCCAGCATTTT | TRBV27 | few | NA | TRBJ1-5
CASTARQSFSGNTIYF | TGTGCCAGCACCGCCAGGCAGTCCTTCTCTGGAAACACCATATATTTT | TRBV2 | NA | NA | TRBJ1-3
CASSPIYRDEQYF | TGTGCCAGCAGCCCGATTTACAGGGACGAGCAGTACTTC | TRBV7-8 | NA | NA | TRBJ2-7
CSASGADEAFF | TGCAGTGCTAGCGGGGCAGATGAAGCTTTCTTT | TRBV20-1 | few | NA | TRBJ1-1
CASSQDRSGVSSTDTQYF | TGCGCCAGCAGCCAAGACCGATCGGGGGTGTCATCCACAGATACGCAGTATTTT | TRBV4-1 | NA | NA | TRBJ2-3
CATVTVAGAYEQYF | TGTGCCACTGTGACCGTAGCGGGAGCCTACGAGCAGTACTTC | TRBV6-1 | NA | TRBD2 | TRBJ2-7
CASRKTGGGYTF | TGTGCCAGCCGCAAGACAGGGGGTGGCTACACCTTC | TRBV25-1 | NA | TRBD1 | TRBJ1-2
CASSLVPVVNTGELFF | TGCGCCAGCAGCTTGGTGCCGGTGGTGAACACCGGGGAGCTGTTTTTT | TRBV5-1 | NA | NA | TRBJ2-2
CASSIIGTAYSNQPQHF | TGTGCCAGTAGTATAATCGGGACCGCGTATAGCAATCAGCCCCAGCATTTT | TRBV19 | NA | NA | TRBJ1-5
CASSQEGQSLPVYGYTF | TGCGCCAGCAGCCAAGAAGGGCAGAGCCTGCCGGTCTATGGCTACACCTTC | TRBV4-1 | NA | NA | TRBJ1-2
CSVEVQRNIQYF | TGCAGCGTTGAAGTACAGAGAAACATTCAGTACTTC | TRBV29-1 | NA | NA | TRBJ2-4
CASSEWGRAVYGYTF | TGTGCCAGCAGTGAATGGGGCAGGGCCGTCTATGGCTACACCTTC | TRBV6-1 | once | NA | TRBJ1-2
CASSASGTGNNQPQHF | TGTGCCAGCAGCGCGTCCGGGACGGGCAACAATCAGCCCCAGCATTTT | TRBV13 | NA | NA | TRBJ1-5
CASSPPVGGAGETQYF | TGTGCCAGCAGCCCACCCGTTGGGGGGGCGGGAGAGACCCAGTACTTC | TRBV7-9 | NA | NA | TRBJ2-5
CAISGGTRSNTEAFF | TGTGCCATCAGTGGTGGGACTCGGTCCAACACTGAAGCTTTCTTT | TRBV10-3 | NA | NA | TRBJ1-1